This T cell receptor (beta chain) was found in a study of cytomegalovirus exposure and HLA in healthy donors. Regarding the study as a whole: The study flagged some 170 TCR beta chains as cytomegalovirus-associated. Later analysis found that TCR beta chains associated with HLA were more clonally expanded than other, equally common chains. The majority of CMV-associated TCR beta chains were reported as apparently HLA-restricted in a later analysis.

The primer mix had 60 Vbeta and 13 Jbeta primers. The method was immunoSEQ multiplex PCR; TCRdb's version includes in-frame clones alone and lacks a portion of them. The sample yields 180,000 or so clones, more than 60% seen once. This clone was counted a single time. Its antigen remains unidentified. V lost 9 bases, J lost 6 bases, and 6 bases stayed unmatched. The CDR3 runs to 12 residues. The germline gives CDR1 SNHLY, CDR2 FYNNEI. Donors were ostensibly healthy at sampling, although undocumented immune exposures were probable. V gene TRBV2 combines with J gene TRBJ2-3; 7 positions agree with TRBD2. This TCR was sampled from a human donor in good health. The source material was PBMCs. The CDR3 region has the DNA TGTGCCAGAGGGGAGGGAAGGGATACGCAGTATTTT. It yields the protein CARGEGRDTQYF.